The next 19 T cell receptor beta chains were all read from a single sample in a study of T cell repertoires in cytomegalovirus infection. TCRdb recomputed calls from the reads with MiXCR, one row per CDR3 protein. The top ten clones hold 13% of a sample with about 920,000 distinct CDR3 sequences, around 32% of them seen once. The antigens of these receptors remain unknown. The material sequenced was cultured CD8+ T cells from PBMCs, taken from culture after CMV antigen stimulation. The origin of the receptors is a human donor in good health (CMV status not recorded). Some clones in this sample may be carry-over from other donors' samples.

This clonotype was counted a few times. This chain links TRBV4-2 with TRBJ2-1; D uncertain. The CDR3 runs 13 residues. Trimming took off 0 bases at V and 8 bases at J, with 8 bases between the two ends. Germline V gene lookup returns CDR1 LGHNA and CDR2 YNFKEQ. In DNA, the CDR3 is TGTGCCAGCAGCCAAGATTTGGGTTATGAGCAGTTCTTC. Translating it yields CASSQDLGYEQFF.

The chain employs TRBV24-1 and TRBJ2-3, with 7 bases identical to TRBD2. The CDR3 runs to 15 residues. Germline assignment: CDR1 KGHDR and CDR2 SFDVKD. The V and J ends lost 2 bases and 2 bases, in that order; junction bases with no gene match: 3. The CDR3: CATSDCGGDTDTQYF. The CDR3 DNA reads TGTGCCACCAGTGATTGCGGGGGAGACACAGATACGCAGTATTTT.

This clonotype turned up a few times. The chain employs TRBV7-6 and TRBJ2-1, with 14 bases that match TRBD2. V shed 5 bases and J 0 bases; nucleotides not matched to a gene: 6. From germline, CDR1 is SGHVS and CDR2 FNYEAQ. This CDR3 has 18 amino acids. CDR3 bases: TGTGCCAGCAGCCCGGGACTAGCGGGGGACAGCTCCTACAATGAGCAGTTCTTC. Protein product: CASSPGLAGDSSYNEQFF.

The chain combines TRBV14 with TRBJ1-1, with D unclear. The germline CDR1 and CDR2 sequences are SGHDN and FVKESK. V shed 2 bases and J shed 1 base, with 5 bases lying between them. This CDR3 has 13 residues. The CDR3 DNA follows: TGTGCCAGCAGCCAATTCAAGAACACTGAAGCTTTCTTT. Its protein is CASSQFKNTEAFF. The variable domain in full, with the rest retrieved from reference TRBV14 and TRBJ1-1, is EAGVTQFPSHSVIEKGQTVTLRCDPISGHDNLYWYRRVMGKEIKFLLHFVKESKQDESGMPNNRFLAERTGGTYSTLKVQPAELEDSGVYFCASSQFKNTEAFFGQGTRLTVV.

The chain couples TRBV14 to TRBJ2-5, with D possibly matching TRBD2 (5 bases). Trimming pared 0 bases from V and 3 bases from J, leaving 23 bases between. The CDR3 has 19 residues. The germline gives CDR1 SGHDN, CDR2 FVKESK. In DNA, the CDR3 is TGTGCCAGCAGCCAAGATCTTCGTATCTCGGGAATAGCTGAAGAGACCCAGTACTTC. Amino acid sequence: CASSQDLRISGIAEETQYF.

The chain couples TRBV19 to TRBJ1-1, with TRBD1 as a possible D gene (6 bases). Trimming cost V 7 bases and J 10 bases, with 13 bases left between them. Germline lookup yields CDR1 LNHDA and CDR2 SQIVND (reference sequence). CDR3 length equals 11 residues. CDR3 amino acids: CASIWGAGAFF. The CDR3 DNA is TGTGCCAGTATCTGGGGGGCTGGAGCTTTCTTT.

In its sample, this clonotype was seen a few times. The J gene is TRBJ1-5, the V gene TRBV7-6; TRBD1 aligns across 7 bases. The CDR3 sequence is 15 residues long. Germline CDR1 is SGHVS and CDR2 is FNYEAQ. With 1 base clipped from V and 6 bases from J, the junction kept 6 bases outside the gene matches. The CDR3 here is CASSLGTGHSQPQHF. CDR3 nucleotides: TGTGCCAGCAGCTTAGGGACAGGTCATAGTCAGCCCCAGCATTTT.

This clonotype was seen more than once but under ten times. The V call is TRBV27, the J call TRBJ1-5; D might be TRBD1 (5 bases). Per germline, CDR1 MNHEY and CDR2 SMNVEV (reference sequence). This CDR3 is built from 16 residues. With 5 bases removed from V and 6 bases from J, the gap between germline ends came to 20 bases. CDR3 in amino acids: CASSPSRRAGVQPQHF. In DNA, the CDR3 is TGTGCCAGCAGTCCCTCGCGGAGGGCGGGGGTTCAGCCCCAGCATTTT.

This clonotype was counted a few times. CDR3 protein: CASKRLPGQGTDTQYF. The CDR3, as DNA: TGTGCCAGCAAAAGATTACCGGGACAGGGCACAGATACGCAGTATTTT. This sequence joins TRBV6-1 and TRBJ2-3, with 8 bases that match TRBD1. The junction had 10 bases not matched to a gene; V was cut back by 7 bases and J by 1 base. The germline V gene encodes CDR1 MNHNS and CDR2 SASEGT. This CDR3 spans 16 amino acids.

The chain is built from TRBV27 and TRBJ1-2; 7 bases align to TRBD1. J gave up 2 bases and V 0 bases, and 6 bases lay outside the gene matches. The length of the CDR3 is 16 residues. Germline loops: CDR1 MNHEY, CDR2 SMNVEV (reference sequence). The CDR3 DNA sequence: TGTGCCAGCAGTTTATCGTGGCCGACAGGGAACTATGGCTACACCTTC. Translating it yields CASSLSWPTGNYGYTF.

This clonotype was recorded many times. The chain joins TRBV27 to TRBJ2-2, with D perhaps assigned TRBD1 or TRBD2 (5 bases each). This CDR3 has 14 residues. CDR1 and CDR2 (germline): MNHEY, SMNVEV (reference sequence). Trimming pared 6 bases from V and 4 bases from J, leaving 12 bases between. The CDR3 DNA sequence: TGTGCCAGCAGCCTGGGGGAAAGCACCGGGGAGCTGTTTTTT. Protein sequence: CASSLGESTGELFF.

The chain couples TRBV19 to TRBJ2-1, with 11 bases aligning to TRBD2. Germline V gene sequence: CDR1 LNHDA, CDR2 SQIVND (reference sequence). Germline trimming cut 5 bases from V and 4 bases from J; bases unmatched to any gene: 4. The CDR3 spans 15 residues. The CDR3 protein is CASSVIAGGYNEQFF. The CDR3 DNA is TGTGCCAGTAGTGTAATAGCGGGGGGGTACAATGAGCAGTTCTTC.

This clonotype occurred many times. The chain joins TRBV6-2 or TRBV6-3 to TRBJ1-1, with no clear D. With 3 bases removed from V and 2 bases from J, the gap between germline ends came to 10 bases. The CDR3 extends over 14 amino acids. Germline values: CDR1 MNHEY, CDR2 SVGEGT. CDR3 DNA: TGTGCCAGCAGTTATACGGGGAGAAACACTGAAGCTTTCTTT. Amino acids: CASSYTGRNTEAFF.

This clonotype was counted between two and nine times. This chain connects TRBV7-9 to TRBJ1-4; D not resolved. This CDR3 region has 10 residues. CDR1 is SEHNR, CDR2 FQNEAQ, per germline (reference sequence). The V and J ends lost 2 bases and 12 bases respectively, with 4 bases between them. As DNA, the CDR3 is TGTGCCAGCAGCTTAAAGGAACTGTTTTTT. Protein product: CASSLKELFF. Using reference TRBV7-9 and TRBJ1-4 for the parts outside the CDR3, the full variable domain is DTGVSQNPRHKITKRGQNVTFRCDPISEHNRLYWYRQTLGQGPEFLTYFQNEAQLEKSRLLSDRFSAERPKGSFSTLEIQRTEQGDSAMYLCASSLKELFFGSGTQLSVL.

As for this clonotype: Possible read error: a much larger clone is one base away. The chain carries TRBV7-2 and TRBJ1-4, with 10 bases aligning to TRBD1. With 5 bases clipped from V and 1 base from J, the junction kept 7 bases outside the gene matches. CDR1 is SGHTA, CDR2 FQGNSA, per germline. This CDR3 has 17 residues. The CDR3 region has the DNA TGTGCCAGCAGCCCTGGGACAGGGGTGGGAACTAATGAAAAACTGTTTTTT. Translating gives CASSPGTGVGTNEKLFF. The full variable domain, in which reference TRBV7-2 and TRBJ1-4 provide the parts outside the CDR3, is GAGVSQSPSNKVTEKGKDVELRCDPISGHTALYWYRQSLGQGLEFLIYFQGNSAPDKSGLPSDRFSAERTGGSVSTLTIQRTQQEDSAVYLCASSPGTGVGTNEKLFFGSGTQLSVL.

This clonotype was detected ten times or more. The chain carries TRBV7-2 and TRBJ2-1; 16 bases fit TRBD2. Germline lookup yields CDR1 SGHTA and CDR2 FQGNSA. The V gene end was trimmed by 5 bases and the J gene end by 2 bases; junction bases not matched to a gene: 3. This CDR3 has 17 amino acids. The DNA of the CDR3 is TGTGCCAGCAGCATAGGGACTAGCGGGGGGGCCTACAATGAGCAGTTCTTC. This translates into CASSIGTSGGAYNEQFF.

This clonotype occurred many times. The rearrangement joins TRBV6-1 to TRBJ1-6; D is perhaps TRBD1 (5 bases). Trimming removed 3 bases at V and 1 base at J, with 7 bases between. The germline gives CDR1 MNHNS, CDR2 SASEGT. The CDR3 runs 15 residues. The chain's CDR3 is CASSDRASYNSPLHF. CDR3 nucleotide sequence: TGTGCCAGCAGTGACAGGGCATCCTATAATTCACCCCTCCACTTT.

The V call is TRBV28, the J call TRBJ2-3, with 8 bases fitting TRBD1. The J segment lost 0 bases and the V segment lost 2 bases, leaving 10 bases of the junction unmatched. Germline values: CDR1 MDHEN, CDR2 SYDVKM. The CDR3 has 18 residues. The CDR3 nucleotides are TGTGCCAGCAGTTTAGAAGCGTCAGGGGGCTCTAGCACAGATACGCAGTATTTT. Translating it yields CASSLEASGGSSTDTQYF.

Ten or more counts support this clonotype. The chain joins TRBV7-2 to TRBJ1-6; D call uncertain. V was shortened by 2 bases and J by 9 bases, with 11 bases between the two germline ends. The CDR3 runs 14 residues. Per germline, CDR1 SGHTA and CDR2 FQGNSA. The CDR3 DNA is TGTGCCAGCAGCTTATCCCATTCGGGTTCACCCCTCCACTTT. Translation gives CASSLSHSGSPLHF.